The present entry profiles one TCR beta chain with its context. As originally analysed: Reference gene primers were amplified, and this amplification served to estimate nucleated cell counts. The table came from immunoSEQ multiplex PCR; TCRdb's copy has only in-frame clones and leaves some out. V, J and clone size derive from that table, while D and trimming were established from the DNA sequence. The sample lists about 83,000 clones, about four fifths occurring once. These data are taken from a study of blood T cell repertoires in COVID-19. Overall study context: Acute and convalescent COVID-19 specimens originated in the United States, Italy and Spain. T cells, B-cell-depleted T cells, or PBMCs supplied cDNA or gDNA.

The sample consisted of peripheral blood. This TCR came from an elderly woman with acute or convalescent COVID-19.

This chain's CDR3 is CSASNRVINQPQHF. In DNA form, the CDR3 reads TGCAGTGCTAGTAACAGGGTAATCAATCAGCCCCAGCATTTT. This chain uses TRBV20-1 with TRBJ1-5; TRBD1 is a possible D gene (6 bases). Germline assignment: CDR1 DFQATT and CDR2 SNEGSKA (reference sequence). This CDR3 contains 14 residues. V lost 3 bases and J 3 bases, leaving 12 bases between the germline ends.